These 18 T cell receptor beta chains came from one sample sequenced in a study of T cell responses to AZD1222 COVID-19 vaccine. The protocol was immunoSEQ multiplex PCR, while the TCRdb copy is restricted to in-frame clones and leaves out a portion. Of 100,000 to 120,000 clones listed, approximately 90% were seen once; the top ten hold around 16%. The starting material was peripheral blood, obtained 28 days after the second AZD1222 dose. Receptor source: an adult who received the AZD1222 COVID-19 vaccine.

The chain is built from TRBV9 and TRBJ2-1; 11 bases map to TRBD1. The CDR3 extends over 17 amino acids. The germline gives CDR1 SGDLS, CDR2 YYNGEE. J lost 4 bases, V lost 4 bases, and 10 bases had no gene match. CDR3 in DNA: TGTGCCAGCAGCACGATCCCCGGGACAGGGGGTTACAATGAGCAGTTCTTC. It yields the protein CASSTIPGTGGYNEQFF.

CDR3 in amino acids: CSVEDRGAGAGANVLTF. The CDR3, as DNA: TGCAGCGTTGAAGATCGAGGAGCAGGGGCTGGGGCCAACGTCCTGACTTTC. V is TRBV29-1 and J is TRBJ2-6; D might be TRBD1 (6 bases). Germline V lookup: CDR1 SQVTM, CDR2 ANQGSEA. This CDR3 is 17 amino acids long. Trimming shortened V by 0 bases and J by 2 bases, and 14 bases separated the two germline ends.

The rearrangement links TRBV27 to TRBJ1-6; D not certain. CDR1 is MNHEY and CDR2 is SMNVEV in the germline V gene (reference sequence). V lost 2 bases and J 0 bases, leaving 17 bases between the germline ends. CDR3 length: 19 residues. The CDR3 protein is CASSLRGYPTSSYNSPLHF. CDR3 nucleotides: TGTGCCAGCAGTTTACGAGGGTACCCCACGAGCTCCTATAATTCACCCCTCCACTTT.

The chain is built from TRBV7-8 and TRBJ2-2; D might be TRBD1 (6 bases). The CDR3 extends over 13 amino acids. The V gene lost 5 bases and the J gene lost 6 bases, with 10 bases spanning the gap. The germline V gene has CDR1 SGHVS and CDR2 FQNEAQ. CDR3 nucleotide sequence: TGTGCCAGCAGCCGATACAGGGCCGGGGAGCTGTTTTTT. Amino acids: CASSRYRAGELFF.

The chain recombines TRBV5-1 with TRBJ2-3, with D hard to call. V shed 1 base and J shed 3 bases, with 12 bases lying between them. Germline V gene lookup returns CDR1 SGHRS and CDR2 YFSETQ. The CDR3 has 15 amino acids. The DNA of the CDR3 is TGCGCCAGCAGCTTGTATCCATCGTCGACAGATACGCAGTATTTT. Translating it yields CASSLYPSSTDTQYF.

This chain connects TRBV5-1 to TRBJ1-6, with no clear D. Per germline, CDR1 SGHRS and CDR2 YFSETQ. V was pared by 0 bases and J by 6 bases, with 10 bases between. CDR3 length: 15 amino acids. CDR3 in DNA: TGCGCCAGCAGCTTGGGTCAGGCTTCTAATTCACCCCTCCACTTT. Protein: CASSLGQASNSPLHF.

The chain is built from TRBV7-9 and TRBJ1-1, with 8 bases that match TRBD1. The germline V gene encodes CDR1 SEHNR and CDR2 FQNEAQ (reference sequence). V lost 5 bases, J lost 4 bases, and 6 bases stayed unmatched. This CDR3 contains 14 residues. CDR3 sequence: CASSIDRGSTEAFF. The CDR3 nucleotides read TGTGCCAGCAGCATAGACAGGGGAAGCACTGAAGCTTTCTTT.

Regarding this clone: Mismatch with germline at one junction end may stem from a read error. The chain recombines TRBV9 with TRBJ2-5; 15 bases align to TRBD2. This CDR3 has 17 amino acids. Germline-derived CDR1 and CDR2 are SGDLS and YYNGEE. CDR3 sequence: CASSVEGLAGGQETQYF. DNA of the CDR3: TGTGCCAGCAGTGTAGAGGGACTAGCGGGGGGTCAAGAGACCCAGTACTTC.

This clone appeared a single time. V and J are TRBV6-5 and TRBJ1-1; no firm D call. Trimming shortened V by 5 bases and J by 1 base, and 8 bases separated the two germline ends. This CDR3 is built from 13 residues. CDR1 and CDR2 (germline): MNHEY, SVGAGI. Here the CDR3 reads CASSREWNTEAFF. The CDR3 bases are TGTGCCAGCAGTAGGGAATGGAACACTGAAGCTTTCTTT.

In nucleotides, the CDR3 is TGCGCCAGCAGTGTGGAGGGGCCCACAGATACGCAGTATTTT. This translates into CASSVEGPTDTQYF. V gene TRBV10-1 combines with J gene TRBJ2-3; possible D gene TRBD2, 6 bases. The germline CDR1 and CDR2 sequences are WNHNN and SYGVQD (reference sequence). The CDR3 has 14 amino acids. V dropped 4 bases and J dropped 2 bases, with 10 bases sitting between them.

V usage is TRBV28 and J usage is TRBJ2-1; 13 nucleotides line up with TRBD2. V was clipped by 6 bases and J by 0 bases; unmatched bases: 2. The CDR3 runs to 16 residues. Germline loops: CDR1 MDHEN, CDR2 SYDVKM. CDR3 amino acids: CASSTSGGGSYNEQFF. CDR3 DNA: TGTGCCAGCAGCACTAGCGGGGGGGGCTCCTACAATGAGCAGTTCTTC.

This clone was seen only once. The chain combines TRBV5-1 with TRBJ2-3; D unresolved. V gave up 4 bases and J gave up 2 bases, with 14 bases separating them. This CDR3 has 15 residues. The germline CDR1 and CDR2 sequences are SGHRS and YFSETQ. Written as DNA, the CDR3 is TGCGCCAGCAGCCCAGGAACTACCCACACAGATACGCAGTATTTT. This gives the protein CASSPGTTHTDTQYF.

The rearrangement joins TRBV3-1 (or the pseudogene TRBV3-2) to TRBJ2-5; D gene ambiguous. CDR3 length: 12 residues. Germline V lookup: CDR1 LGHDT, CDR2 YNNKEL (reference sequence). The V and J ends lost 4 bases and 4 bases respectively, with 7 bases between them. CDR3 amino acids: CASSRARETQYF. The CDR3 DNA reads TGTGCCAGCAGCCGCGCAAGAGAGACCCAGTACTTC.

The chain carries TRBV11-3 and TRBJ2-1, with TRBD2 as a possible D gene (5 bases). The CDR3 has 15 amino acids. The ends were cut back, 0 bases at V and 5 bases at J, with 11 bases in the middle. The germline V gene encodes CDR1 SGHNT and CDR2 YENEEA. CDR3 sequence: CASSLDPGLNNEQFF. CDR3 nucleotides: TGTGCCAGCAGCTTAGATCCCGGACTCAACAATGAGCAGTTCTTC.

The chain joins TRBV27 to TRBJ2-7, with a weak D call TRBD1 (5 bases). Germline CDR1 MNHEY, CDR2 SMNVEV (reference sequence). Trimming left V 1 base short and J 6 bases short, with 13 bases between. The CDR3 has 14 residues. The CDR3 sequence is CASSLWKGNGEQYF. The CDR3 DNA sequence: TGTGCCAGCAGTTTATGGAAGGGGAACGGCGAGCAGTACTTC.

The chain carries TRBV27 and TRBJ1-4, with 12 bases lining up with TRBD1. J gave up 4 bases and V 5 bases, and 8 bases lay outside the gene matches. The germline CDR1 and CDR2 sequences are MNHEY and SMNVEV (reference sequence). There are 17 residues in the CDR3. Here the CDR3 DNA reads TGTGCCAGCAGTAGGGGGACAGGGGGCGCGTTTAATGAAAAACTGTTTTTT. The encoded protein is CASSRGTGGAFNEKLFF.

This chain connects TRBV21-1 to TRBJ1-3. TRBV21-1 counts as a pseudogene. This CDR3 has 13 residues. The CDR3 bases are TGTGCCAGCAGCAAGGAGGGTGGAAACACCATATATTTT. It codes for CASSKEGGNTIYF.

This sequence joins TRBV6-5 and TRBJ1-1, with TRBD1 identical over 8 bases. CDR1 MNHEY and CDR2 SVGAGI come from the germline V gene. CDR3 size: 14 residues. Unmatched junction bases numbered 5, after V lost 5 bases and J lost 3 bases. DNA for the CDR3: TGTGCCAGCAGTCGACAGGGGCGGGACACTGAAGCTTTCTTT. This sequence encodes CASSRQGRDTEAFF.